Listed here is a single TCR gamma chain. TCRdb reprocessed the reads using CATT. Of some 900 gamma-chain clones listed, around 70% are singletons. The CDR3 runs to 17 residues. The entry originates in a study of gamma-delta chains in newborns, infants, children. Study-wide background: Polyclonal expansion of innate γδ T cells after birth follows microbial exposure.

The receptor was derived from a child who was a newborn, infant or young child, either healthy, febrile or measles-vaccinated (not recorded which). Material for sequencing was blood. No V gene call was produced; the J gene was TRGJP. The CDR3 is CALWDHLGELGKKIKVF. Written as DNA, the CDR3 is TGTGCCTTGTGGGACCATCTAGGGGAGTTGGGCAAAAAAATCAAGGTATTT.